The next 5 T cell receptor beta chains were all read from a single sample in a study of blood T cell repertoires in COVID-19. This table comes from immunoSEQ multiplex PCR, and its TCRdb copy is limited to in-frame clones, with some not included. This table holds around 150,000 clones, over 80% found once. Specimen: peripheral blood. Source of these receptors: a woman older than 75 with active or convalescent COVID-19.

This clone is a singleton in its sample. This chain connects TRBV6-5 to TRBJ1-4; no clear D gene. V was cut by 7 bases and J by 7 bases, with 13 bases left in between. The CDR3 has 13 amino acids. Germline V gene lookup returns CDR1 MNHEY and CDR2 SVGAGI. The CDR3 coding sequence is TGTGCCAGCAATCCCGAGGGTGGTGAAAAACTGTTTTTT. Its translation is CASNPEGGEKLFF.

This chain uses TRBV9 with TRBJ2-3; TRBD1 matches at 7 bases. Germline V gene data show CDR1 as SGDLS and CDR2 as YYNGEE. The CDR3 consists of 15 residues. Trimming at V came to 4 bases and at J to 2 bases, leaving 7 bases not matched to a gene. In DNA form, the CDR3 reads TGTGCCAGCAGCCCACAGGGGATTAACACAGATACGCAGTATTTT. Its translation: CASSPQGINTDTQYF.

The chain carries TRBV6-5 and TRBJ1-2, with 7 bases fitting TRBD1. The length of the CDR3 is 13 residues. V shed 4 bases, J shed 6 bases, and the junction held 5 bases outside the gene matches. CDR1 and CDR2 (germline): MNHEY, SVGAGI. CDR3 sequence: CASSSRQGNGYTF. CDR3 DNA sequence: TGTGCCAGCAGTTCCAGACAGGGAAATGGCTACACCTTC.

Only one count was recorded for this clone. V usage is TRBV19 and J usage is TRBJ2-3; 7 bases agree with TRBD1. Germline V lookup: CDR1 LNHDA, CDR2 SQIVND (reference sequence). V gave up 4 bases and J gave up 7 bases; unmatched junction bases: 5. CDR3 length: 13 amino acids. The CDR3 spells CASSRTGANTQYF. Written as DNA, the CDR3 is TGTGCCAGTAGTAGAACAGGGGCGAATACGCAGTATTTT.

The chain links TRBV11-2 to TRBJ2-3; D call uncertain. Between the trimmed V and J ends, which lost 1 base and 11 bases, there was a span of 10 bases. The CDR3 extends over 12 amino acids. Germline-derived CDR1 and CDR2 are SGHAT and FQNNGV. CDR3 sequence reads: CASSLARVEQYF. The CDR3 DNA is TGTGCCAGCAGCTTAGCACGGGTTGAGCAGTATTTT.